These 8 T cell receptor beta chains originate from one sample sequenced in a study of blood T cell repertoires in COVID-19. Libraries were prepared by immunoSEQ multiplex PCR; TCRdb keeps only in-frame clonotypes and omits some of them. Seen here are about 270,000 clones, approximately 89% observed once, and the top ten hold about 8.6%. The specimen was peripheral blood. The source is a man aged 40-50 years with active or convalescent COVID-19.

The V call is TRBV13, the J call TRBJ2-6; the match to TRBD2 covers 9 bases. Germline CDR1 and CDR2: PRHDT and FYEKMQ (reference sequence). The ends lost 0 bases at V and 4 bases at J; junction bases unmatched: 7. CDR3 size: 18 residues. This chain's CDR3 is CASSLGAGGPGGANVLTF. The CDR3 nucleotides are TGTGCCAGCAGCTTAGGGGCGGGAGGGCCAGGAGGGGCCAACGTCCTGACTTTC.

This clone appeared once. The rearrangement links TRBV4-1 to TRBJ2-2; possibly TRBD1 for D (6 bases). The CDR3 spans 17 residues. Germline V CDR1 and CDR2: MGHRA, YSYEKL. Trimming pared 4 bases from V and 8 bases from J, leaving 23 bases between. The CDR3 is CASSPMVGALLVGELFF. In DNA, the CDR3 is TGCGCCAGCAGCCCAATGGTGGGGGCCCTGCTGGTAGGGGAGCTGTTTTTT.

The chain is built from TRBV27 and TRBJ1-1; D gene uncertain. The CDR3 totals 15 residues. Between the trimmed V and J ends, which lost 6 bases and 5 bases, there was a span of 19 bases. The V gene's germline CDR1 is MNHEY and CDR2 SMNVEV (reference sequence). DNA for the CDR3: TGTGCCAGCAGCCCCCCGCCCGAGGCGCGGACTGAAGCTTTCTTT. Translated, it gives CASSPPPEARTEAFF.

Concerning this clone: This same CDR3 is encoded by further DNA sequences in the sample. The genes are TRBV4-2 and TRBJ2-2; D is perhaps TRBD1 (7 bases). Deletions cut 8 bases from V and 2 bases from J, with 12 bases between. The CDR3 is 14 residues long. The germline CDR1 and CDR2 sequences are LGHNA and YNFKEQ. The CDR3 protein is CASRGTDNTGELFF. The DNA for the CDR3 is TGTGCCAGCCGCGGGACAGACAACACCGGGGAGCTGTTTTTT.

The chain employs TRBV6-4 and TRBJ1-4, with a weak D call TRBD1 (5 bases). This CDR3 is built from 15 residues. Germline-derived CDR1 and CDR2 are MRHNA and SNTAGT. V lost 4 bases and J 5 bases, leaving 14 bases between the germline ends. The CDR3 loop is CASSATVSINEKLFF. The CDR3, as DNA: TGTGCCAGCAGTGCGACAGTTTCAATCAATGAAAAACTGTTTTTT.

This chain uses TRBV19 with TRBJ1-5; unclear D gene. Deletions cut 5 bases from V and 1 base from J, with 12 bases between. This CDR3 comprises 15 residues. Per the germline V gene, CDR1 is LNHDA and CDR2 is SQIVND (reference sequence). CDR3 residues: CASSPGPSSNQPQHF. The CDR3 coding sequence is TGTGCCAGTAGTCCCGGTCCCTCCAGCAATCAGCCCCAGCATTTT.

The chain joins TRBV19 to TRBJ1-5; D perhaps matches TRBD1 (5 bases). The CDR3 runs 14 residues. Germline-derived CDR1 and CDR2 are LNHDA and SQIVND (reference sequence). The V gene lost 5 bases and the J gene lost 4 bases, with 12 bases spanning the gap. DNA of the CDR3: TGTGCCAGTAGTGGGGGGTGGGGAAATCAGCCCCAGCATTTT. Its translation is CASSGGWGNQPQHF.

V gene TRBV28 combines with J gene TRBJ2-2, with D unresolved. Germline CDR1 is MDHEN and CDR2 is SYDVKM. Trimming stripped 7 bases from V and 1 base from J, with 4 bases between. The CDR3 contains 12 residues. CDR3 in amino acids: CASTENTGELFF. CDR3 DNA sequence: TGTGCCAGCACAGAGAACACCGGGGAGCTGTTTTTT.